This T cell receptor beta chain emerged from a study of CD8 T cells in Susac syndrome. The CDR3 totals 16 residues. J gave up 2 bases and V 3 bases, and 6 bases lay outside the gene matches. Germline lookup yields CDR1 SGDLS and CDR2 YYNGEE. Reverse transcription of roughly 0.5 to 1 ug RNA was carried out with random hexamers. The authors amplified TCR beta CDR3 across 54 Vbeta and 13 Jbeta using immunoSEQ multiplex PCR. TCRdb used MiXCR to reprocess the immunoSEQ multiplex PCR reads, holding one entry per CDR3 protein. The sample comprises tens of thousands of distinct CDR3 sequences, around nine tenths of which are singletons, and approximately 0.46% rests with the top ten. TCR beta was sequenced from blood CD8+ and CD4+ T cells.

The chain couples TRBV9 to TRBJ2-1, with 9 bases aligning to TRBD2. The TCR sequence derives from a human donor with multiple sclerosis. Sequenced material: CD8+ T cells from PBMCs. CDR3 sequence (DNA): TGTGCCAGCAGCGGTTCTAGCGGGGTACCCTACAATGAGCAGTTCTTC. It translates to CASSGSSGVPYNEQFF. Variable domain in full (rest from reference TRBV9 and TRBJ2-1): DSGVTQTPKHLITATGQRVTLRCSPRSGDLSVYWYQQSLDQGLQFLIQYYNGEERAKGNILERFSAQQFPDLHSELNLSSLELGDSALYFCASSGSSGVPYNEQFFGPGTRLTVL.